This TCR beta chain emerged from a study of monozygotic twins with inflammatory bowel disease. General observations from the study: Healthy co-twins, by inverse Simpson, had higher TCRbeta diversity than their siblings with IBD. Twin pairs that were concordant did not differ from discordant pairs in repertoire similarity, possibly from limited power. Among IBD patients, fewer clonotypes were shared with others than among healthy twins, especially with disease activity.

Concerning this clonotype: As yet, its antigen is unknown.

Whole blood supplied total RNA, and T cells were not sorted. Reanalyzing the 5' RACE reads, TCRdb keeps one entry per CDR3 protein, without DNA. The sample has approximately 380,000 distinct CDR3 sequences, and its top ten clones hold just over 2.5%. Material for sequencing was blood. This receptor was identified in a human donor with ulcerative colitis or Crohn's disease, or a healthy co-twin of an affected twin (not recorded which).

CDR3 region: CASRAGTGASYEQYF. This chain connects TRBV6-2 or TRBV6-3 to TRBJ2-7; TCRdb calls TRBD1, which cannot be checked without DNA. CDR1 MNHEY and CDR2 SVGEGT come from the germline V gene. This CDR3 comprises 15 residues.